These 23 T cell receptor beta chains originate from one sample sequenced in a study of T-cell reconstitution after alpha-beta-depleted transplantation in children. A TCRbeta library incorporating unique molecular identifiers was prepared. TCRdb redid the calling of the PCR reads with MiXCR, one entry per CDR3 protein. The table includes roughly 500,000 distinct CDR3 sequences, under 15% detected once. The sequences come from PBMCs from the stem cell graft donor, collected from the stem cell graft. These receptors were taken from a human donor who donated a stem cell graft to a child with combined immunodeficiency.

This clonotype was seen a handful of times. This rearrangement joins TRBV10-3 to TRBJ2-7; 9 nucleotides line up with TRBD1. CDR1 ENHRY and CDR2 SYGVKD come from the germline V gene. The CDR3 consists of 19 residues. Trimming at V came to 3 bases and at J to 3 bases, leaving 18 bases not matched to a gene. CDR3 loop: CAISDFPGQGSVLLYEQYF. The DNA for the CDR3 is TGTGCCATCAGTGACTTCCCGGGACAGGGTTCGGTACTACTCTACGAGCAGTACTTC.

V and J are TRBV5-1 and TRBJ2-1; D is ambiguous. The CDR3 consists of 15 residues. CDR1 and CDR2 from the germline V gene are SGHRS and YFSETQ. V was clipped by 0 bases and J by 3 bases, with 10 bases between them. CDR3 coding DNA: TGCGCCAGCAGCTTGGAAAAAACACTCTACAATGAGCAGTTCTTC. It specifies CASSLEKTLYNEQFF.

This clonotype was recorded at least ten times. The rearrangement uses TRBV12-3 or TRBV12-4 and TRBJ2-7; the D gene is possibly TRBD2 (5 bases). V was pared by 6 bases and J by 4 bases, with 13 bases between. The CDR3 is 13 residues long. The CDR3 sequence: CASSSTTPYEQYF. Written as DNA, the CDR3 is TGTGCCAGCAGCTCGACTACGCCTTACGAGCAGTACTTC.

The chain employs TRBV7-8 and TRBJ2-1; D might be TRBD1 or TRBD2, each matching 5 bases. The germline gives CDR1 SGHVS, CDR2 FQNEAQ. V lost 1 base and J lost 8, with 9 bases in between. The length of the CDR3 is 13 residues. The chain's CDR3 is CASSLGGLDEQFF. In nucleotides, the CDR3 is TGTGCCAGCAGCTTAGGGGGGTTGGATGAGCAGTTCTTC. Combining the CDR3 with reference TRBV7-8 and TRBJ2-1 gives the whole variable domain GAGVSQSPRYKVAKRGQDVALRCDPISGHVSLFWYQQALGQGPEFLTYFQNEAQLDKSGLPSDRFFAERPEGSVSTLKIQRTQQEDSAVYLCASSLGGLDEQFFGPGTRLTVL.

The V call is TRBV4-3, the J call TRBJ2-5, with TRBD2 matching 8 bases. The junction had 19 bases not matched to a gene; V was cut back by 3 bases and J by 4 bases. Germline CDR1 LGHNA, CDR2 YSLEER. The CDR3 runs to 19 residues. The CDR3 bases are TGCGCCAGCAGCCAGGCTCAGAAAGCGGGAGTCGTGGGGTCAGAGACCCAGTACTTC. Translated: CASSQAQKAGVVGSETQYF.

This clonotype has only a few counts. The V and J genes are TRBV4-3 and TRBJ1-6; unclear D gene. The CDR3 runs 15 residues. The ends were cut back, 1 base at V and 9 bases at J, with 13 bases in the middle. CDR1 LGHNA and CDR2 YSLEER come from the germline V gene. DNA of the CDR3: TGCGCCAGCAGCCAAGTACACCTCCGCGGTTCACCCCTCCACTTT. This codes for CASSQVHLRGSPLHF.

The chain carries TRBV6-6 and TRBJ2-1; the D gene is possibly TRBD1 (5 bases). V lost 9 bases, J lost 4 bases, and 10 bases lay in between. The CDR3 consists of 12 residues. Germline V gene lookup returns CDR1 MNHNY and CDR2 SVGAGI (reference sequence). CDR3 DNA sequence: TGTGCCAGACCACAGGTTTACAATGAGCAGTTCTTC. Its translation: CARPQVYNEQFF.

There are many counts of this clonotype. The chain recombines TRBV5-1 with TRBJ2-1; 9 bases are a match to TRBD1. This CDR3 has 15 amino acids. The germline V gene has CDR1 SGHRS and CDR2 YFSETQ. The ends lost 0 bases at V and 9 bases at J; junction bases unmatched: 7. CDR3 nucleotide sequence: TGCGCCAGCAGCTTGGGACAGGGGGGAACAAGTGAGCAGTTCTTC. Its protein is CASSLGQGGTSEQFF.

The CDR3 DNA is TGTGCCAGTGCGGCCTATGAGCAGTTCTTC. Protein: CASAAYEQFF. The rearrangement uses TRBV12-3 or TRBV12-4 and TRBJ2-1; D unresolved. Trimming stripped 9 bases from V and 8 bases from J, with 8 bases between. This CDR3 contains 10 residues.

The chain recombines TRBV28 with TRBJ2-5; TRBD2 is a possible D gene (6 bases). The V gene's germline CDR1 is MDHEN and CDR2 SYDVKM. The CDR3 is 14 residues long. Trimming cost V 5 bases and J 5 bases, with 15 bases left between them. The CDR3 DNA is TGTGCCAGCAGTCTGCCGGCGGGGAGTGAGACCCAGTACTTC. Encoded protein: CASSLPAGSETQYF.

This clonotype occurred a few times. The V and J genes are TRBV12-3 or TRBV12-4 and TRBJ2-2, with a tentative D call TRBD2 (6 bases). This CDR3 comprises 13 residues. Trimming removed 10 bases from V and 6 bases from J, with 15 bases in between. The CDR3 region has the DNA TGTGCCACCACTAGGTCGGGAGCCGGGGAGCTGTTTTTT. Its translation is CATTRSGAGELFF.

This clonotype has just a few counts. This chain joins TRBV20-1 and TRBJ2-1; D gene ambiguous. The CDR3 runs 11 residues. V lost 7 bases and J 2 bases, leaving 6 bases between the germline ends. In germline, CDR1 is DFQATT, CDR2 SNEGSKA (reference sequence). The CDR3 spells CSVATYNEQFF. The CDR3 DNA follows: TGCAGTGTTGCAACCTACAATGAGCAGTTCTTC.

The rearrangement joins TRBV7-8 to TRBJ1-2; maybe TRBD1 (6 bases). V lost 4 bases to trimming and J lost 13 bases, with 16 bases between them. CDR1 is SGHVS and CDR2 is FQNEAQ in the germline V gene. This CDR3 spans 12 amino acids. CDR3 nucleotide sequence: TGTGCCAGCAGCTCGACAGGTGACTCGAGCACCTTC. Its translation is CASSSTGDSSTF. The full variable domain, rest sourced from reference TRBV7-8 and TRBJ1-2, is GAGVSQSPRYKVAKRGQDVALRCDPISGHVSLFWYQQALGQGPEFLTYFQNEAQLDKSGLPSDRFFAERPEGSVSTLKIQRTQQEDSAVYLCASSSTGDSSTFGSGTRLTVV.

This clonotype was seen more than once but under ten times. V and J are TRBV5-6 and TRBJ1-3; weak D call: TRBD1 (5 bases). With 3 bases removed from V and 2 bases from J, the gap between germline ends came to 12 bases. The CDR3 consists of 15 residues. CDR1 SGHDT and CDR2 YYEEEE come from the germline V gene. CDR3 nucleotide sequence: TGTGCCAGCAGCTCCCCAACAGGTGCTGGAAACACCATATATTTT. Translating it yields CASSSPTGAGNTIYF.

The gene calls are TRBV20-1 and TRBJ2-1; the D is unclear. Per the germline V gene, CDR1 is DFQATT and CDR2 is SNEGSKA (reference sequence). V lost 1 base and J 6 bases, leaving 16 bases between the germline ends. The CDR3 is made up of 15 amino acids. The CDR3 loop reads CSARAQTLGGNEQFF. Written as DNA, the CDR3 is TGCAGTGCTAGAGCCCAGACTCTCGGTGGCAATGAGCAGTTCTTC.

This clonotype has just a few counts. The genes are TRBV29-1 and TRBJ1-5; 12 nucleotides match TRBD1. Germline CDR1 is SQVTM and CDR2 is ANQGSEA. The CDR3 runs to 14 residues. With V trimmed by 7 bases and J by 6 bases, 7 bases remained unmatched. The CDR3 spells CSAGTGGIGQPQHF. CDR3 DNA sequence: TGCAGCGCCGGGACAGGGGGCATTGGTCAGCCCCAGCATTTT.

This clonotype has just a few counts. The gene calls are TRBV25-1 and TRBJ2-3; TRBD1 aligns across 7 bases. This CDR3 contains 18 residues. The trim removed 1 base at V and 2 bases at J, leaving 12 bases unmatched. CDR1 MGHDK and CDR2 SYGVNS come from the germline V gene. The CDR3 sequence: CASSESRGSTLSTDTQYF. CDR3 in DNA: TGTGCCAGCAGTGAATCCAGGGGGTCCACACTCTCCACAGATACGCAGTATTTT.

The V gene is TRBV12-3 or TRBV12-4, the J gene TRBJ2-5; maybe TRBD1 (6 bases). CDR3 length: 13 amino acids. V gave up 5 bases and J gave up 5 bases, with 12 bases separating them. The CDR3 bases are TGTGCCAGCAGTCCTACAGGGTCGGAGACCCAGTACTTC. The encoded protein is CASSPTGSETQYF.

This clonotype was counted between two and nine times. V and J are TRBV12-3 or TRBV12-4 and TRBJ1-1; 7 nucleotides agree with TRBD1. The CDR3 runs 14 residues. The V gene end was trimmed by 3 bases and the J gene end by 6 bases; junction bases not matched to a gene: 7. The CDR3 reads CASSFPGTASEAFF. The CDR3 region has the DNA TGTGCCAGCAGTTTCCCCGGGACAGCCTCTGAAGCTTTCTTT.

This clonotype has only a few counts. The chain joins TRBV15 to TRBJ2-5; D is possibly TRBD2 (7 bases). This CDR3 contains 19 residues. V lost 3 bases to trimming and J lost 5 bases, with 28 bases between them. CDR1 and CDR2 from the germline V gene are LNHNV and YYDKDF (reference sequence). The CDR3 region is CATSRAKAGVVLGHETQYF. The CDR3 DNA follows: TGTGCCACCAGCAGGGCGAAGGCGGGAGTGGTTCTGGGACACGAGACCCAGTACTTC.

This clonotype was observed at least ten times. The chain employs TRBV27 and TRBJ2-7; weak D call: TRBD2 (7 bases). The CDR3 runs 14 residues. CDR1 is MNHEY and CDR2 is SMNVEV in the germline V gene (reference sequence). V lost 5 bases and J 3 bases, leaving 14 bases between the germline ends. CDR3 amino acids: CASSPRGPYYEQYF. In DNA form, the CDR3 reads TGTGCCAGCAGTCCGCGGGGGCCCTACTACGAGCAGTACTTC.

The gene calls are TRBV20-1 and TRBJ1-2; D is ambiguous. V was cut by 3 bases and J by 8 bases, with 10 bases left in between. The germline V gene has CDR1 DFQATT and CDR2 SNEGSKA (reference sequence). The CDR3 totals 11 residues. The DNA of the CDR3 is TGCAGTGCTAGGAAAAGAGGCGGCTACACCTTC. It is translated as CSARKRGGYTF.

In its sample, this clonotype was seen many times. The chain uses TRBV7-9 and TRBJ2-3; tentatively, D is TRBD1 (6 bases). The CDR3 length is 14 residues. Trimming removed 5 bases at V and 3 bases at J, with 12 bases between. Germline lookup yields CDR1 SEHNR and CDR2 FQNEAQ (reference sequence). CDR3 in DNA: TGTGCCAGCAGCCCTTTCAGGGGAACAGATACGCAGTATTTT. Its translation is CASSPFRGTDTQYF. The complete variable domain, with remaining parts taken from reference TRBV7-9 and TRBJ2-3, reads DTGVSQNPRHKITKRGQNVTFRCDPISEHNRLYWYRQTLGQGPEFLTYFQNEAQLEKSRLLSDRFSAERPKGSFSTLEIQRTEQGDSAMYLCASSPFRGTDTQYFGPGTRLTVL.